This TCR beta chain was recorded in a study of identifying expanded T cells in peripheral blood. This CDR3 is 13 amino acids long. The V end was cut by 3 bases, the J end by 5 bases, with 8 bases between. Germline V lookup: CDR1 MNHEY, CDR2 SMNVEV (reference sequence). Only one count was recorded for this clone. Healthy donors had no documented immune events, such as infections, while sampled. Measured with immunoSEQ multiplex PCR; TCRdb has only the in-frame clones, and not every one. The repertoire holds more than 95,000 clones, 84% seen once, with roughly 3.3% in the top ten. The sequence was obtained from a person aged 18 to 75 in good health. What was sequenced was blood. The chain carries TRBV27 and TRBJ2-1; D uncertain. The DNA of the CDR3 is TGTGCCAGCAGTTTCTGGACGAACAATGAGCAGTTCTTC. This translates into CASSFWTNNEQFF.